The subject of this entry is one T cell receptor (beta chain). What it binds is unknown. This entry comes from a study of T cell responses to AZD1222 COVID-19 vaccine. Findings and limits, study-wide: The study reported that nearly half of spike-specific TCRs target unmutated variant regions. Donors skewed white British and female; clonal diversity was possibly underestimated. Two AZD1222 administrations were followed by greater Spike-specific TCR breadth and depth.

Data came from immunoSEQ multiplex PCR; TCRdb stores just in-frame clones and leaves some out. The top ten hold 0.95% to 1.3% of the sample, which has 40,000 to 60,000 clones, roughly 89% seen once. The CDR3 has 14 residues. Germline assignment: CDR1 KGHSH and CDR2 LQKENI. V was shortened by 6 bases and J by 5 bases, with 16 bases between the two germline ends. The origin of this receptor is an adult who received the AZD1222 COVID-19 vaccine. The sequenced sample was peripheral blood, obtained 28 days after the second AZD1222 dose. The chain carries TRBV18 and TRBJ1-1; D gene unclear. DNA of the CDR3: TGTGCCAGCTCTCACGACGGATTAGTGACTGAAGCTTTCTTT. Its protein is CASSHDGLVTEAFF.